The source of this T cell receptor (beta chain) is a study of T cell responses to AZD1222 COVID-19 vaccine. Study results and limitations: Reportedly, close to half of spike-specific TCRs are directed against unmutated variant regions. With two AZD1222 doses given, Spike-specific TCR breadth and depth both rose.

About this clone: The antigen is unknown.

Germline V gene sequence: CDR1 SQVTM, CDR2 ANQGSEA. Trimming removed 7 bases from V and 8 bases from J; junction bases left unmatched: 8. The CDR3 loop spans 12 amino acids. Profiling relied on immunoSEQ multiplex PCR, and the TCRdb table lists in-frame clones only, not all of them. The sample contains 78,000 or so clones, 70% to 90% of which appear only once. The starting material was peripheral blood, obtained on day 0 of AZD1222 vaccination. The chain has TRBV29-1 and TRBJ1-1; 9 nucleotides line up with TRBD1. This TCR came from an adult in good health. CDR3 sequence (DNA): TGCAGCGGTCACAGGGGGCGACAAGAAGCTTTCTTT. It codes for CSGHRGRQEAFF.